The 15 T cell receptor beta chains in this list originate from one sample, sequenced in a study of blood T cell repertoires in COVID-19. The method was immunoSEQ multiplex PCR; TCRdb's version includes in-frame clones alone and lacks a portion of them. The sample lists approximately 230,000 clones, roughly 90% seen once, with 2.2% in the top ten. Sequencing was carried out using peripheral blood. The source of these receptors is a young man who had recovered from COVID-19.

This rearrangement joins TRBV7-9 to TRBJ1-5; no clear D. The germline V and J ends were trimmed by 0 bases and 0 bases, with 12 bases remaining between them. Germline CDR1 and CDR2: SEHNR and FQNEAQ (reference sequence). CDR3 length equals 17 residues. Written as DNA, the CDR3 is TGTGCCAGCAGCTTAGCCTCCCGGGGTTATAGCAATCAGCCCCAGCATTTT. Its translation: CASSLASRGYSNQPQHF.

The chain carries TRBV7-9 and TRBJ2-7, with 9 positions matching TRBD1. This CDR3 comprises 14 residues. Germline V gives CDR1 SEHNR, CDR2 FQNEAQ (reference sequence). Unmatched junction bases numbered 6, after V lost 5 bases and J lost 4 bases. In DNA form, the CDR3 reads TGTGCCAGCAGCACGGACAGGGGAACGTACGAGCAGTACTTC. Its translation: CASSTDRGTYEQYF.

The chain carries TRBV6-1 and TRBJ2-7; 9 bases are a match to TRBD1. The CDR3 is 14 amino acids. Losses at the gene ends were 6 bases for V and 3 bases for J; bases not matched to a gene: 6. Germline CDR1 reads MNHNS; CDR2 reads SASEGT. The CDR3 protein is CASRWGQGNYEQYF. The CDR3 coding sequence is TGTGCCAGCAGGTGGGGACAGGGTAACTACGAGCAGTACTTC.

This chain joins TRBV19 and TRBJ2-1; D call uncertain. Trimming stripped 2 bases from V and 0 bases from J, with 11 bases between. The germline V gene encodes CDR1 LNHDA and CDR2 SQIVND (reference sequence). The CDR3 is made up of 16 amino acids. CDR3 residues: CASSILIAFSYNEQFF. The CDR3 bases are TGTGCCAGTAGTATACTTATAGCTTTCTCCTACAATGAGCAGTTCTTC.

V usage is TRBV19 and J usage is TRBJ2-1; TRBD2 aligns across 7 bases. This CDR3 is 13 amino acids long. Trimming at V came to 10 bases and at J to 5 bases, leaving 8 bases not matched to a gene. CDR1 LNHDA and CDR2 SQIVND come from the germline V gene (reference sequence). DNA of the CDR3: TGTGCCACTGGGGCGGGGGTCGACAATGAGCAGTTCTTC. It yields the protein CATGAGVDNEQFF.

This chain uses TRBV7-9 with TRBJ2-2; 10 bases map to TRBD1. CDR1 is SEHNR, CDR2 FQNEAQ, per germline (reference sequence). This CDR3 is 15 amino acids long. V was pared by 5 bases and J by 3 bases, with 3 bases of the junction left unmatched. This CDR3 reads CASSTGTGDTGELFF. The CDR3 DNA is TGTGCCAGCAGCACCGGGACAGGGGACACCGGGGAGCTGTTTTTT.

The CDR3 nucleotides read TGTGCCAGCGCTACAGGGGACCAGCCCCAGCATTTT. It yields the protein CASATGDQPQHF. This chain links TRBV12-3 or TRBV12-4 with TRBJ1-5; 7 nucleotides line up with TRBD1. With 8 bases clipped from V and 7 bases from J, the junction kept 5 bases outside the gene matches. The CDR3 loop spans 12 amino acids.

V is TRBV9 and J is TRBJ1-1; 8 bases agree with TRBD1. This CDR3 has 16 amino acids. V gave up 0 bases and J gave up 6 bases; unmatched junction bases: 10. Germline-derived CDR1 and CDR2 are SGDLS and YYNGEE. CDR3 sequence: CASSVGTGPGEAEAFF. The CDR3 DNA reads as TGTGCCAGCAGCGTAGGGACAGGGCCTGGAGAGGCTGAAGCTTTCTTT.

V gene TRBV5-1 combines with J gene TRBJ2-1, with D possibly TRBD1 on 5 matching bases. Germline CDR1 SGHRS, CDR2 YFSETQ. The V end lost 2 bases, the J end lost 9 bases, and 9 bases lay between the germline ends. The CDR3 has 12 residues. CDR3 coding DNA: TGCGCCAGCAGCTTTGGACAAAGTGAGCAGTTCTTC. Translated, it gives CASSFGQSEQFF.

The chain carries TRBV7-9 and TRBJ1-3, with 8 bases fitting TRBD1. Germline values: CDR1 SEHNR, CDR2 FQNEAQ (reference sequence). V lost 4 bases, J lost 0 bases, and 8 bases stayed unmatched. The length of the CDR3 is 17 residues. As DNA, the CDR3 is TGTGCCAGCAGCTCTTACACCGGGACAGGCTCTGGAAACACCATATATTTT. It yields the protein CASSSYTGTGSGNTIYF.

This chain joins TRBV7-7 and TRBJ2-2; TRBD2 aligns across 8 bases. CDR3 length equals 16 residues. J lost 3 bases, V lost 4 bases, and 7 bases had no gene match. Per the germline V gene, CDR1 is SSHAT and CDR2 is FNYEAQ (reference sequence). CDR3 in amino acids: CASSSFLGGDTGELFF. In nucleotides, the CDR3 is TGTGCCAGCAGCTCGTTCCTCGGGGGGGACACCGGGGAGCTGTTTTTT.

The chain is built from TRBV30 and TRBJ1-2; 7 bases agree with TRBD1. This CDR3 is 15 amino acids long. Germline CDR1 reads GTSNPN; CDR2 reads SVGIG (reference sequence). Germline trimming cut 0 bases from V and 0 bases from J; bases unmatched to any gene: 4. CDR3 loop: CAWSVAGGSNYGYTF. As DNA, the CDR3 is TGTGCCTGGAGTGTCGCAGGGGGATCTAACTATGGCTACACCTTC.

The V and J genes are TRBV19 and TRBJ1-1; 8 bases are a match to TRBD1. The germline V gene has CDR1 LNHDA and CDR2 SQIVND (reference sequence). CDR3 size: 12 residues. V shed 10 bases and J 4 bases; nucleotides not matched to a gene: 5. The CDR3 spells CATQQGGTEAFF. The CDR3 DNA reads TGTGCCACTCAACAGGGGGGCACTGAAGCTTTCTTT.

V and J are TRBV19 and TRBJ1-5; D is unresolved. Trimming pared 7 bases from V and 11 bases from J, leaving 21 bases between. The CDR3 covers 14 residues. Germline loops: CDR1 LNHDA, CDR2 SQIVND (reference sequence). DNA for the CDR3: TGTGCCAGTACGCGGATGCCTGGGCGCGGGGCCCAGCATTTT. This translates into CASTRMPGRGAQHF.

The chain links TRBV7-9 to TRBJ2-3; D uncertain. There are 13 residues in the CDR3. Trimming removed 5 bases at V and 3 bases at J, with 9 bases between. Looked up from germline, CDR1 is SEHNR and CDR2 is FQNEAQ (reference sequence). CDR3 region: CASSPEKTDTQYF. The CDR3 coding sequence is TGTGCCAGCAGCCCGGAGAAAACAGATACGCAGTATTTT. The entire variable domain, with the rest obtained from reference TRBV7-9 and TRBJ2-3, is as follows: DTGVSQNPRHKITKRGQNVTFRCDPISEHNRLYWYRQTLGQGPEFLTYFQNEAQLEKSRLLSDRFSAERPKGSFSTLEIQRTEQGDSAMYLCASSPEKTDTQYFGPGTRLTVL.